This TCR beta chain was sequenced during a study of OX40 agonist ivuxolimab in advanced cancers. Study outcomes and limitations: Partial responders receiving 0.1-3.0 mg/kg showed among the lowest clonal expansion.

Notes on this clone: The antigen remains undetermined.

Method: immunoSEQ multiplex PCR; TCRdb's copy keeps in-frame clones and lacks some. This sample carries roughly 73,000 clones, just under 90% of them seen once, and the ten largest clones take approximately 2.4%. Looked up from germline, CDR1 is DFQATT and CDR2 is SNEGSKA (reference sequence). CDR3 length: 11 residues. V was clipped by 6 bases and J by 11 bases, with 16 bases between them. The material sequenced was CD4+ or CD8+ T cells sorted from blood, taken in a trial of the OX40 agonist ivuxolimab. The sequence was collected from an adult with an advanced solid tumor such as melanoma, head and neck, liver or kidney cancer. This sequence joins TRBV20-1 and TRBJ1-1, with TRBD1 as a possible D gene (6 bases). CDR3 amino acids: CSARQGGAAFF. In nucleotides, the CDR3 is TGCAGTGCCCGTCAAGGGGGTGCGGCTTTCTTT.